This T cell receptor beta chain derives from a study of blood T cell repertoires in COVID-19. The wider study: Acute and convalescent COVID-19 specimens originated in the United States, Italy and Spain.

This clone has only one observation. In the original workflow: Using reference gene primer amplification, nucleated cell counts were estimated. Method: immunoSEQ multiplex PCR; TCRdb's copy keeps in-frame clones and lacks some. The D gene and trimming were derived from the DNA, and the V and J assignments and clone size from that table. The sample consists of hundreds of thousands of clones, nearly 85% of them appearing once. This TCR was sampled from a woman aged 30 to 39 with COVID-19, enrolled during active disease. The sequencing input was peripheral blood.

CDR3 region: CASSPGRDVYGYTF. DNA for the CDR3: TGTGCCAGCTCACCAGGGAGGGACGTCTATGGCTACACCTTC. The chain recombines TRBV18 with TRBJ1-2, with TRBD1 as a possible D gene (5 bases). Germline V gene sequence: CDR1 KGHSH, CDR2 LQKENI. The CDR3 contains 14 residues. Trimming cost V 2 bases and J 4 bases, with 11 bases left between them.